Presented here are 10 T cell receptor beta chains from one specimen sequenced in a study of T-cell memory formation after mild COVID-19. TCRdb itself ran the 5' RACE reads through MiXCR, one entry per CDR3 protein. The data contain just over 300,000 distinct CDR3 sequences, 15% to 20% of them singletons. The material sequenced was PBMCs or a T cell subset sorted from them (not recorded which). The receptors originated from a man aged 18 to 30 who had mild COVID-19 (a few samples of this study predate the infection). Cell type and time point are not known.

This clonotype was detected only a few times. The CDR3 nucleotides are TGTGCCAGCAGACCCCAGGGGAGCTACGAGCAGTACGTC. Amino acids: CASRPQGSYEQYV. The genes are TRBV6-2 or TRBV6-3 and TRBJ2-7; D perhaps matches TRBD1 (6 bases). The CDR3 totals 13 residues. V lost 6 bases, J lost 3 bases, and 12 bases lay in between. Germline V gene lookup returns CDR1 MNHEY and CDR2 SVGEGT.

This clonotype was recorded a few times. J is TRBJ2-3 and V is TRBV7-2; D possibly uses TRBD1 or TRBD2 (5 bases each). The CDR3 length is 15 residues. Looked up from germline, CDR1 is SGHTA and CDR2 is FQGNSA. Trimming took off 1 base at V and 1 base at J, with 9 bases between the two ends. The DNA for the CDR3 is TGTGCCAGCAGCTTAGACTTGGGACGCACAGATACGCAGTATTTT. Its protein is CASSLDLGRTDTQYF.

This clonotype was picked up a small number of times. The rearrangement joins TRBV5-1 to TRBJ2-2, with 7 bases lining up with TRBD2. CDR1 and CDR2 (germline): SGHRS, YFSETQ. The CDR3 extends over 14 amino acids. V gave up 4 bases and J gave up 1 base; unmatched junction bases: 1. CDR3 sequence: CASSVAGNTGELFF. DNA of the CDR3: TGCGCCAGCAGCGTAGCGGGGAACACCGGGGAGCTGTTTTTT. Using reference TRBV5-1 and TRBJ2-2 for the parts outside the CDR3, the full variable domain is KAGVTQTPRYLIKTRGQQVTLSCSPISGHRSVSWYQQTPGQGLQFLFEYFSETQRNKGNFPGRFSGRQFSNSRSEMNVSTLELGDSALYLCASSVAGNTGELFFGEGSRLTVL.

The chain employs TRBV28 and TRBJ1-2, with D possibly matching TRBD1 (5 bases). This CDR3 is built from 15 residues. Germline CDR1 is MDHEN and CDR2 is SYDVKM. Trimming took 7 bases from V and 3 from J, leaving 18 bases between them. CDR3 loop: CASIPGGSPHYGYTF. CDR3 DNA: TGTGCCAGCATCCCCGGGGGGAGCCCACACTATGGCTACACCTTC.

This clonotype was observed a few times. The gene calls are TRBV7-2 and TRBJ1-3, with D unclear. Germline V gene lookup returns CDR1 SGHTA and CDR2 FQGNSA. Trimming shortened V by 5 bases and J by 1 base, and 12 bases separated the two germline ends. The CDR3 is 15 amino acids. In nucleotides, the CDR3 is TGTGCCAGCAGCCCTGGACGGCCGTCTGGAAACACCATATATTTT. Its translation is CASSPGRPSGNTIYF.

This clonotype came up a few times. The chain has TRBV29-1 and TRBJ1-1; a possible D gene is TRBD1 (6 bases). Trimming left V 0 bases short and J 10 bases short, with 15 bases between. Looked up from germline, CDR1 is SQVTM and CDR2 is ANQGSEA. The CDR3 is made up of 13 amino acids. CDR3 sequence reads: CSVEDLGGMGAFF. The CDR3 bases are TGCAGCGTTGAAGATCTAGGGGGAATGGGAGCTTTCTTT.

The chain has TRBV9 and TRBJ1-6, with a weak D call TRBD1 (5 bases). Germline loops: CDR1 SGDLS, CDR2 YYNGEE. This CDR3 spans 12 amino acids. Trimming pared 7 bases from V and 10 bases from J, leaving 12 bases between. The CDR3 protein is CASGTSGSPLHF. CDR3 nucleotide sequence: TGTGCCAGCGGGACGTCAGGCTCACCCCTCCACTTT.

The CDR3 loop reads CASSRGSVNTEAFF. The CDR3 nucleotides read TGTGCCAGTAGTAGAGGGTCCGTTAACACTGAAGCTTTCTTT. The chain uses TRBV19 and TRBJ1-1; D is unclear. V lost 4 bases, J lost 2 bases, and 11 bases lay in between. Per germline, CDR1 LNHDA and CDR2 SQIVND (reference sequence). CDR3 length: 14 amino acids.

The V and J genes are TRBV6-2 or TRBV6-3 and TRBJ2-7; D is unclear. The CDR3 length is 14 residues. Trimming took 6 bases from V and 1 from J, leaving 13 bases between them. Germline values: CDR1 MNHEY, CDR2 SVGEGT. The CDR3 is CASRRHLFSYEQYF. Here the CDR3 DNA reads TGTGCCAGCAGACGACACTTGTTTTCCTACGAGCAGTACTTC.

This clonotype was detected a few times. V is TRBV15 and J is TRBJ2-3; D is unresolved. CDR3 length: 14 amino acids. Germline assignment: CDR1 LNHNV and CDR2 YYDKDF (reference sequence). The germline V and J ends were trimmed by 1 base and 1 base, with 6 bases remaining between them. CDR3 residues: CATSRVRGTDTQYF. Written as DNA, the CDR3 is TGTGCCACCAGCAGAGTGCGAGGCACAGATACGCAGTATTTT.